This T cell receptor (beta chain) was retrieved from a study of cytomegalovirus exposure and HLA in healthy donors. Germline V gives CDR1 MNHEY, CDR2 SMNVEV (reference sequence). CDR3 size: 15 residues. Trimming removed 5 bases from V and 1 base from J; junction bases left unmatched: 7. PCR used 60 Vbeta primers and 13 Jbeta primers. Assay: immunoSEQ multiplex PCR; the TCRdb copy retains only in-frame clones and omits some. Altogether under 200,000 clones are present, approximately 86% being singletons, with the ten largest covering approximately 2%. Material for sequencing was PBMCs. This TCR came from a woman under 30 in good health and CMV-seronegative. The chain couples TRBV27 to TRBJ2-7; 8 bases align to TRBD1. The CDR3 loop is CASSPLDRVSYEQYF. The CDR3, as DNA: TGTGCCAGCAGTCCCCTGGACAGGGTTTCCTACGAGCAGTACTTC.